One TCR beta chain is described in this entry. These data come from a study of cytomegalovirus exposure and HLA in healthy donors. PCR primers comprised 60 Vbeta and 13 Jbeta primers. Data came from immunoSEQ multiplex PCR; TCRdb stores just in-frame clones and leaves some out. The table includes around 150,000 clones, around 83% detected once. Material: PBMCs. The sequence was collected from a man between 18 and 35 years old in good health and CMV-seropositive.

For the CDR3, the DNA is TGTGCCAGCAGTTACTCGATTACTACCAACACAGATACGCAGTATTTT. Amino acids: CASSYSITTNTDTQYF. This chain connects TRBV6-6 to TRBJ2-3; D is unclear. Germline V gene data show CDR1 as MNHNY and CDR2 as SVGAGI (reference sequence). The CDR3 extends over 16 amino acids. V gave up 0 bases and J gave up 2 bases, with 12 bases separating them.